This T cell receptor (beta chain) stems from a study of T cell responses to AZD1222 COVID-19 vaccine. General study points: Samples come after the peak T cell response, not at day 14.

The CDR3 length is 15 residues. Germline loops: CDR1 SGHTA, CDR2 FQGTGA. V trimming: 6 bases; J trimming: 3 bases; junction bases outside the gene matches: 8. Method: immunoSEQ multiplex PCR; TCRdb's copy keeps in-frame clones and lacks some. Seen here are more than 150,000 clones, 90% to 95% observed once, and the top ten hold 1.6%. This clone was seen more than once but under ten times. No antigen is known for it. This TCR came from an adult who received the AZD1222 COVID-19 vaccine. The genes are TRBV7-3 and TRBJ2-1; 7 nucleotides align to TRBD2. The material sequenced was peripheral blood, taken 28 days after the second AZD1222 dose. Here the CDR3 DNA reads TGTGCCAGCAGTAGGGGAGGGAGTTACTACAATGAGCAGTTCTTC. This codes for CASSRGGSYYNEQFF.